The T cell receptor beta chain described here comes from a study of blood T cell repertoires in COVID-19. TCRdb keeps only in-frame clones here, not all; method: immunoSEQ multiplex PCR. The sample includes more than 95,000 clones, 89% of them seen just once. The receptor's source is a woman aged 55-70 years with acute or convalescent COVID-19. Material for sequencing was peripheral blood.

CDR3 bases: TGTGCCAGCAGCCAAGCCGTCTCTGGGGCCAACGTCCTGACTTTC. Encoded protein: CASSQAVSGANVLTF. This chain uses TRBV4-2 with TRBJ2-6; D is unclear. This CDR3 region has 15 residues. Germline V gene lookup returns CDR1 LGHNA and CDR2 YNFKEQ. Trimming cost V 1 base and J 0 bases, with 4 bases left between them.